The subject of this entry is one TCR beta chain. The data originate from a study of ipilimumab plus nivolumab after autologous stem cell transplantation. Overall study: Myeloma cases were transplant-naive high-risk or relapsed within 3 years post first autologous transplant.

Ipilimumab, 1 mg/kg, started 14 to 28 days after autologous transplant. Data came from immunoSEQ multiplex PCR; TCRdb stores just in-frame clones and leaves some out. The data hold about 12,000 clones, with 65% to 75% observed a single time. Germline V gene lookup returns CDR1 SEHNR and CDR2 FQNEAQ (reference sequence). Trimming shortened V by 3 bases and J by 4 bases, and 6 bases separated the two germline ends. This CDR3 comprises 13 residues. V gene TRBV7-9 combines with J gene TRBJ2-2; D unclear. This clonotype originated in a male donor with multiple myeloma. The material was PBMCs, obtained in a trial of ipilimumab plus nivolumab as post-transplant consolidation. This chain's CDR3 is CASSLSFTGELFF. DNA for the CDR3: TGTGCCAGCAGCTTGAGTTTCACCGGGGAGCTGTTTTTT.